This TCR beta chain derives from a study of OX40 agonist ivuxolimab in advanced cancers. The CDR3 totals 15 residues. Trimming removed 1 base from V and 15 bases from J; junction bases left unmatched: 15. Germline V CDR1 and CDR2: LGHNA, YSLEER. Repertoires were generated with immunoSEQ multiplex PCR, while TCRdb's copy carries only in-frame clones and drops some. In the table there are 73,000 or so clones, approximately 83% of which are singletons. Specimen: CD4+ or CD8+ T cells sorted from blood, collected in a trial of the OX40 agonist ivuxolimab. The gene calls are TRBV4-3 and TRBJ2-4, with 7 bases aligning to TRBD1. The TCR originated in an adult with an advanced solid tumor such as melanoma, head and neck, liver or kidney cancer. The CDR3 nucleotides read TGCGCCAGCAGCCAAGTACAGGGGACCAAAACATTCAGGTACTTC. This codes for CASSQVQGTKTFRYF.